A selection of T cell receptor beta chains follows, all from one sample in a study of T cell responses to AZD1222 COVID-19 vaccine. Profiled with immunoSEQ multiplex PCR; TCRdb holds only in-frame clones, not every one. The table records 90,000 to 150,000 clones, 85% to 90% of them present only once. Sample: peripheral blood, taken on day 0 of AZD1222 vaccination. Receptors originate from an adult in good health. CDR3s include the opening cysteine and the closing phenylalanine or tryptophan. Fields, in order: V gene, D gene, clone size, J gene, CDR3 protein, CDR3 DNA. D genes are given only for firm matches. Rows may omit the clone size; those that give it use once, few, many or a size class.

V: TRBV9; D: .; size: .; J: TRBJ1-4; CDR3: CASSVGGPATNEKLFF; DNA: TGTGCCAGCAGCGTAGGTGGGCCCGCAACTAATGAAAAACTGTTTTTT
V: TRBV29-1; D: TRBD1; size: .; J: TRBJ2-3; CDR3: CSTDRGRTDTQYF; DNA: TGCAGCACGGACAGGGGACGCACAGATACGCAGTATTTT
V: TRBV5-1; D: .; size: .; J: TRBJ1-1; CDR3: CASSLRQGNTEAFF; DNA: TGCGCCAGCAGCTTGCGTCAGGGGAACACTGAAGCTTTCTTT
V: TRBV11-3; D: .; size: many; J: TRBJ1-3; CDR3: CASSLAGVGNTIYF; DNA: TGTGCCAGCAGCTTAGCGGGGGTTGGAAACACCATATATTTT
V: TRBV7-2; D: .; size: .; J: TRBJ2-5; CDR3: CASRVWEFQETQYF; DNA: TGTGCCAGCAGGGTTTGGGAGTTTCAAGAGACCCAGTACTTC
V: TRBV9; D: .; size: .; J: TRBJ2-3; CDR3: CASSVVGVTDTQYF; DNA: TGTGCCAGCAGCGTAGTGGGAGTCACAGATACGCAGTATTTT
V: TRBV19; D: .; size: .; J: TRBJ1-5; CDR3: CASSASRNQPQHF; DNA: TGTGCCAGTAGTGCAAGCCGTAATCAGCCCCAGCATTTT
V: TRBV4-1; D: .; size: few; J: TRBJ1-1; CDR3: CASSQDSARELEGTEAFF; DNA: TGCGCCAGCAGCCAAGATTCCGCCAGGGAATTGGAGGGCACTGAAGCTTTCTTT
V: TRBV10-3; D: TRBD2; size: .; J: TRBJ2-5; CDR3: CAISEREGAETQYF; DNA: TGTGCCATCAGTGAAAGGGAGGGAGCAGAGACCCAGTACTTC
V: TRBV6-2/TRBV6-3; D: .; size: once; J: TRBJ1-1; CDR3: CASSAQENTEAFF; DNA: TGTGCCAGCAGTGCACAGGAGAACACTGAAGCTTTCTTT
V: TRBV4-2; D: .; size: few; J: TRBJ2-7; CDR3: CASSQEEGVPSYEQYF; DNA: TGTGCCAGCAGCCAAGAGGAGGGCGTTCCTTCCTACGAGCAGTACTTC
V: TRBV4-3; D: .; size: .; J: TRBJ2-7; CDR3: CASSRTVKSYEQYF; DNA: TGCGCCAGCAGTAGGACAGTAAAGTCCTACGAGCAGTACTTC
V: TRBV6-5; D: .; size: .; J: TRBJ2-7; CDR3: CASGVAEQYF; DNA: TGTGCCAGCGGAGTTGCCGAGCAGTACTTC
V: TRBV19; D: .; size: .; J: TRBJ1-2; CDR3: CASSIWPEKNNYGYTF; DNA: TGTGCCAGTAGTATCTGGCCTGAAAAAAACAACTATGGCTACACCTTC
V: TRBV12-5; D: .; size: once; J: TRBJ1-1; CDR3: CASGQPPYDTEAFF; DNA: TGTGCTAGTGGTCAACCACCTTACGACACTGAAGCTTTCTTT
V: TRBV5-1; D: TRBD1; size: .; J: TRBJ2-1; CDR3: CASSFDRVSGNEQFF; DNA: TGCGCCAGCAGCTTTGACAGGGTGTCGGGCAATGAGCAGTTCTTC
V: TRBV5-4; D: TRBD1; size: .; J: TRBJ1-2; CDR3: CASSLKLGQRGNF; DNA: TGTGCCAGCAGTCTTAAATTGGGACAGCGGGGAAACTTC
V: TRBV7-2; D: TRBD1; size: .; J: TRBJ1-1; CDR3: CASSWGGQGTEAFF; DNA: TGTGCCAGCAGCTGGGGCGGACAGGGCACTGAAGCTTTCTTT
V: TRBV27; D: .; size: .; J: TRBJ2-3; CDR3: CASSQGTYGITDTQYF; DNA: TGTGCCAGCAGTCAAGGGACATATGGGATCACAGATACGCAGTATTTT
V: TRBV27; D: .; size: .; J: TRBJ1-2; CDR3: CASTSSDDYGYTF; DNA: TGTGCCAGCACCTCTTCGGACGACTATGGCTACACCTTC
V: TRBV9; D: TRBD1; size: .; J: TRBJ1-1; CDR3: CASSVVGRGSEAFF; DNA: TGTGCCAGCAGCGTAGTAGGCAGGGGGTCTGAGGCTTTCTTT
V: TRBV4-2; D: .; size: .; J: TRBJ2-2; CDR3: CASSQDRPITGELFF; DNA: TGTGCCAGCAGCCAAGATCGTCCCATCACCGGGGAGCTGTTTTTT
V: TRBV2; D: .; size: .; J: TRBJ1-1; CDR3: CASSEGDTTEAFF; DNA: TGTGCCAGCAGTGAAGGGGATACCACTGAAGCTTTCTTT
V: TRBV20-1; D: .; size: .; J: TRBJ1-2; CDR3: CSARPRPVVF; DNA: TGCAGTGCTAGACCTAGACCGGTGGTCTTC
V: TRBV7-2; D: TRBD1; size: .; J: TRBJ1-4; CDR3: CASSLARTGWVVANEKLFF; DNA: TGTGCCAGCAGCTTAGCCCGGACAGGGTGGGTGGTGGCTAATGAAAAACTGTTTTTT
V: TRBV6-1; D: .; size: .; J: TRBJ1-2; CDR3: CASSRLMTENYGYTF; DNA: TGTGCCAGCAGTCGGCTGATGACAGAAAACTATGGCTACACCTTC
V: TRBV15; D: .; size: .; J: TRBJ1-4; CDR3: CATSRPPRGSLFF; DNA: TGTGCCACCAGCAGACCGCCCCGAGGTTCACTGTTTTTT
V: TRBV2; D: .; size: .; J: TRBJ2-7; CDR3: CASSVPKIYEQYF; DNA: TGTGCCAGCAGTGTCCCGAAAATCTACGAGCAGTACTTC
V: TRBV3-1/TRBV3-2; D: .; size: .; J: TRBJ1-3; CDR3: CASSQAPGAWENTIYF; DNA: TGTGCCAGCAGCCAAGCCCCGGGGGCCTGGGAGAACACCATATATTTT
V: TRBV7-3; D: .; size: .; J: TRBJ2-3; CDR3: CASSLMLTDTQYF; DNA: TGTGCCAGCAGCTTAATGCTCACAGATACGCAGTATTTT
V: TRBV10-3; D: TRBD1; size: .; J: TRBJ1-6; CDR3: CAISAGTGNSPLHF; DNA: TGTGCCATCAGCGCCGGGACAGGAAATTCACCCCTCCACTTT
V: TRBV6-6; D: .; size: .; J: TRBJ2-4; CDR3: CASTYGNIQYF; DNA: TGTGCCAGCACCTACGGGAACATTCAGTACTTC